The sequence of this T cell receptor (beta chain) was determined in a study of cytomegalovirus exposure and HLA in healthy donors. PCR was performed using 60 Vbeta and 13 Jbeta primers. Using immunoSEQ multiplex PCR, the repertoire was profiled, and TCRdb retains in-frame clones only, with some absent. There are more than 90,000 clones in the sample; 65% to 80% occur only once, and around 5% lies in the top ten. The study, taken as a whole, reports: Productive status was seen about 90% or about 30% of the time for most TCR beta V segments in an earlier analysis.

Germline V lookup: CDR1 MGHRA, CDR2 YSYEKL. The CDR3 loop spans 16 amino acids. Trimming cost V 1 base and J 0 bases; bases outside gene matches: 5. This clone turned up a few times. What it binds is not known. The sequencing input was PBMCs. The TCR comes from a young man in good health and CMV-seropositive. The chain recombines TRBV4-1 with TRBJ2-7; 8 nucleotides agree with TRBD1. CDR3 in amino acids: CASSQGGTGGSYEQYF. The CDR3 DNA follows: TGCGCCAGCAGCCAAGGCGGGACAGGTGGCTCCTACGAGCAGTACTTC.